This T cell receptor (beta chain) derives from a study of blood T cell repertoires in COVID-19 (dated by TCRdb to about 2020). Study-level background: Samples covering the acute and convalescent phases of COVID-19 were provided by collaborators in the United States, Italy and Spain. The prospective study material was composed of cDNA or gDNA derived from T cells, B-cell-depleted T cells, or PBMCs. The dataset comprised deeply sampled blood TCRbeta repertoires from subjects exposed to, actively infected with, or recovered from COVID-19. A freely available public database, intended as a resource for researchers studying the immune response to SARS-CoV-2, is where the repertoires were released. Samples came from the ongoing ImmuneRACE study (first 160 participants) plus 1,254 subjects from 6 global collaborators. A de-identified subject ID, COVID-19 status, age in years and sex were almost always included in the sample metadata. HLA class I and class II types, where available, came from metadata supplied by the sample provider rather than from assay-based typing. What the study reported, not specific to this receptor: Clinical and demographic metadata were provided uncurated, with the amount varying by source and participant.

Via the germline V gene, CDR1 is KGHDR and CDR2 SFDVKD. The V end loses 4 bases and the J end loses 0 bases, and a stretch of 5 bases separates them. CDR3 length: 14 amino acids, cysteine to phenylalanine. Only CDR3 DNA remains: 42 bases, in frame from the first base. This clone is a singleton in its sample. Its target antigen remains unknown. The input lacks base qualities; no much larger clone sits a single base away. The immunoSEQ Assay, a bias-controlled multiplex PCR, was used to amplify TCRbeta CDR3 regions from genomic DNA. Regarding the original processing steps: The number of nucleated cells in each sample was estimated from the amplification of reference gene primers within the assay. Sequence reads were collapsed and filtered to measure the absolute abundance of every unique TCRbeta CDR3 rearrangement. For each sample, productive Simpson clonality was calculated as the square root of Simpson's diversity index over productive rearrangements. TCRdb carries this immuneACCESS record with in-frame sequences only. Its versions omit some clonotypes, under half of them owing to an unresolved V gene in the studies checked, with the rest unexplained. That table furnishes V, J and clone size, whereas the DNA furnished D and trimming. For this sample there are approximately 320,000 clones; 65% to 90% appear just once. Roughly 7.8% of the sample is held by the ten biggest clonotypes.

Whole blood was collected in K2EDTA tubes by collaborating institutions according to the institutions' own protocols. Collaborator samples were shipped for TCRbeta analysis as frozen whole blood, isolated PBMCs, or DNA extracted from either sample type. This sequence uses TRBV24-1 and TRBJ2-2, with no confident D gene call. The origin of this receptor is a human donor in a cohort sampled during active COVID-19. Sequencing used peripheral blood. CDR3 sequence: CATSDPSNTGELFF. The DNA sequence is given as TGTGCCACCAGTGACCCCTCGAACACCGGGGAGCTGTTTTTT.